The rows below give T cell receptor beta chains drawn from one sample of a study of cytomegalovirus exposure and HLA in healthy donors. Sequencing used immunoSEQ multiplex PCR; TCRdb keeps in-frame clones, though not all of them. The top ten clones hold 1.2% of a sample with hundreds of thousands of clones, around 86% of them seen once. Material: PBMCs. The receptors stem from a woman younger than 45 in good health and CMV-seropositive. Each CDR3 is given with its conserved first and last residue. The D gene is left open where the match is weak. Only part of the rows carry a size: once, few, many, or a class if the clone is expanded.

DNA: TGTGCCAGCTCACCACCGAGGGCAGGGGGCACTGAAGCTTTCTTT
CDR3: CASSPPRAGGTEAFF
D: TRBD1
J: TRBJ1-1
size: once
V: TRBV18

DNA: TGTGCCAGCAGCTTAGGGGCGGGAGTAGCCTACAATGAGCAGTTCTTC
CDR3: CASSLGAGVAYNEQFF
D: TRBD2
J: TRBJ2-1
size: once
V: TRBV7-9

DNA: TGTGCCAGTAGTATAACGCCCGGCTACGAGCAGTACTTC
CDR3: CASSITPGYEQYF
D: -
J: TRBJ2-7
size: -
V: TRBV19

DNA: TGTGCCAGCAGCGCGGGATCCGGATACGAGCAGTTCTTC
CDR3: CASSAGSGYEQFF
D: -
J: TRBJ2-1
size: -
V: TRBV11-3

DNA: TGTGCCAGCACTAGCGGGAGCGAGACCCAGTACTTC
CDR3: CASTSGSETQYF
D: TRBD2
J: TRBJ2-5
size: -
V: TRBV28

DNA: TGTGCCAGCAGTTCACCGGGACTTTACTACGAGCAGTACTTC
CDR3: CASSSPGLYYEQYF
D: -
J: TRBJ2-7
size: -
V: TRBV6-5

DNA: TGTGCCAGCAGCTCGGGATTAGGGTACAATGAGCAGTTCTTC
CDR3: CASSSGLGYNEQFF
D: -
J: TRBJ2-1
size: -
V: TRBV7-2

DNA: TGTGCCTGGGTGACGCCGGGGGGCGTCTATGGCTACACCTTC
CDR3: CAWVTPGGVYGYTF
D: -
J: TRBJ1-2
size: -
V: TRBV30

DNA: TGTGCCAGTAGTACCACCCGAAACAGGGCTATCCAGCATTTT
CDR3: CASSTTRNRAIQHF
D: -
J: TRBJ1-5
size: -
V: TRBV19

DNA: TGTGCCAGCAGCCACGGCGACGAGGATGGCTACACCTTC
CDR3: CASSHGDEDGYTF
D: -
J: TRBJ1-2
size: once
V: TRBV11-2

DNA: TGCAGCGCCTCCAAAGCGGGAACAGGAGAGACCCAGTACTTC
CDR3: CSASKAGTGETQYF
D: TRBD2
J: TRBJ2-5
size: -
V: TRBV29-1

DNA: TGTGCCAGCAGCGTCCAGGGGGCCGGGGTGGGTGGCTACACCTTC
CDR3: CASSVQGAGVGGYTF
D: TRBD1
J: TRBJ1-2
size: -
V: TRBV9

DNA: TGTGCCAGCAGCTTACTCGCGAGCAACACCGGGGAGCTGTTTTTT
CDR3: CASSLLASNTGELFF
D: -
J: TRBJ2-2
size: -
V: TRBV7-3

DNA: TGTGCCAGCAGCTTACGGACAGGGGGCGCCGGGTATGGCTACACCTTC
CDR3: CASSLRTGGAGYGYTF
D: TRBD1
J: TRBJ1-2
size: -
V: TRBV5-4

DNA: TGTGCCAGCAGCTTCGGTGACATCGCTGGCTACACCTTC
CDR3: CASSFGDIAGYTF
D: -
J: TRBJ1-2
size: once
V: TRBV7-9

DNA: TGCGCCAGCAGCTTGTTGGGGGCTAATGGAAACACCATATATTTT
CDR3: CASSLLGANGNTIYF
D: -
J: TRBJ1-3
size: -
V: TRBV5-1

DNA: TGTGCCAGCAGTGGGACTAGCGGGAGGTGGGGGGAGCTGTTTTTT
CDR3: CASSGTSGRWGELFF
D: TRBD2
J: TRBJ2-2
size: many
V: TRBV28

DNA: TGTGCCAGCAGAACTAGCGGGAGAGCGAATGAGCAGTTCTTC
CDR3: CASRTSGRANEQFF
D: TRBD2
J: TRBJ2-1
size: -
V: TRBV27

DNA: TGTGCCAGCAGCTTAGTAGGGAGGATCTCCTACGAGCAGTACTTC
CDR3: CASSLVGRISYEQYF
D: -
J: TRBJ2-7
size: once
V: TRBV7-2

DNA: TGTGCCAGTAGCCCTACTAAAGGCCAAGAGACCCAGTACTTC
CDR3: CASSPTKGQETQYF
D: -
J: TRBJ2-5
size: -
V: TRBV19

DNA: TGTGCTAGTGGTTTGGACGGCCGCGGGCCCCAGCATTTT
CDR3: CASGLDGRGPQHF
D: -
J: TRBJ1-5
size: few
V: TRBV12-5

DNA: TGTGCCAGCAGTTATCGTCCAGTAGATACGCAGTATTTT
CDR3: CASSYRPVDTQYF
D: -
J: TRBJ2-3
size: -
V: TRBV27

DNA: TGCGCCAGCAGCTTGGGGACAGATAACTATGGCTACACCTTC
CDR3: CASSLGTDNYGYTF
D: -
J: TRBJ1-2
size: -
V: TRBV5-1

DNA: TGTGCCAGCAAAAGAGGCGGACAGGGGGGCCAAGAGACCCAGTACTTC
CDR3: CASKRGGQGGQETQYF
D: TRBD1
J: TRBJ2-5
size: -
V: TRBV27

DNA: TGTGCCAGCAGCCAGTCATTTTCGCTAGCGGGAGTATACGAGCAGTACTTC
CDR3: CASSQSFSLAGVYEQYF
D: TRBD2
J: TRBJ2-7
size: -
V: TRBV4-2

DNA: TGTGCCAGCAGTGTAACTGCGCGATATGAGCAGTTCTTC
CDR3: CASSVTARYEQFF
D: -
J: TRBJ2-1
size: few
V: TRBV27

DNA: TGTGCCAGCTCACCAAGGGGACAGAAAAGCTCCTATGGCTACACCTTC
CDR3: CASSPRGQKSSYGYTF
D: TRBD1
J: TRBJ1-2
size: -
V: TRBV18

DNA: TGTGCCATCAGTGAAGGGACTAGGTTGTATGAGCAGTTCTTC
CDR3: CAISEGTRLYEQFF
D: TRBD2
J: TRBJ2-1
size: -
V: TRBV10-3

DNA: TGTGCCAGCAGCCCGGGACATCCGAACACCGGGGAGCTGTTTTTT
CDR3: CASSPGHPNTGELFF
D: -
J: TRBJ2-2
size: -
V: TRBV7-9

DNA: TGTGCCACCAGCAGAGACGCGGGAGGGCCAGATACGCAGTATTTT
CDR3: CATSRDAGGPDTQYF
D: TRBD2
J: TRBJ2-3
size: -
V: TRBV15

DNA: TGTGCCAGCAGCTCCCGAGCCGATAGCTCCTACGAGCAGTACTTC
CDR3: CASSSRADSSYEQYF
D: -
J: TRBJ2-7
size: -
V: TRBV13

DNA: TGCGCCAGCAGCTTGGATCCAGGGGGTACCGGGGAGCTGTTTTTT
CDR3: CASSLDPGGTGELFF
D: TRBD1
J: TRBJ2-2
size: -
V: TRBV5-1

DNA: TGTGCCAGCAGCTTGGCGGGGGTTTATACGGGGTTCTTC
CDR3: CASSLAGVYTGFF
D: -
J: TRBJ2-1
size: -
V: TRBV5-6

DNA: TGTGCCAGCTTCCGGGGGGGATACACTGAAGCTTTCTTT
CDR3: CASFRGGYTEAFF
D: -
J: TRBJ1-1
size: -
V: TRBV18

DNA: TGTGCCAGCAGTTCGTACCTAGCGGGAGTGTACGAGCAGTACTTC
CDR3: CASSSYLAGVYEQYF
D: TRBD2
J: TRBJ2-7
size: -
V: TRBV27